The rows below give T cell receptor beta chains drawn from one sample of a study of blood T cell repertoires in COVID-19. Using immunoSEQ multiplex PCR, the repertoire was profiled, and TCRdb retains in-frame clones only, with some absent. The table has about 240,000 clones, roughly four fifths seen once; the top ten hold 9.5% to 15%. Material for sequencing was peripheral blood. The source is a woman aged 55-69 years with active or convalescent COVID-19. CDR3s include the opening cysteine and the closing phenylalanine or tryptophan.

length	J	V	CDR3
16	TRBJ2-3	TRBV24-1	CATPWRRTDFTDTQYF
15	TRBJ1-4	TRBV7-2	CASSSQGLGNEKLFF
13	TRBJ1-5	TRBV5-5	CASSGDLNQPQHF
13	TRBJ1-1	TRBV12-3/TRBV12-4	CASSLLSTTGAFF
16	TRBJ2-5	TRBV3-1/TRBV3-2	CASSQSLAGGHETQYF
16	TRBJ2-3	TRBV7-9	CASSLPLAGGEDTQYF
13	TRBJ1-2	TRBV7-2	CASSVGLLYGYTF
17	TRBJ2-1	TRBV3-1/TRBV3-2	CASSQGPGQGAYNEQFF
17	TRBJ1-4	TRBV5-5	CASSSPTGGLAPEKLFF
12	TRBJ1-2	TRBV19	CATTGFSDGYTF
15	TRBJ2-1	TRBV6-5	CASRPRGLSYNEQFF
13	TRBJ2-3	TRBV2	CASSERWEGTQYF
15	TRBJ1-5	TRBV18	CASSPGGLTYQPQHF
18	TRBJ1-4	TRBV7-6	CASSLNPGRGRKDEKLFF
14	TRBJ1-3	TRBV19	CASRKPGSGNTIYF
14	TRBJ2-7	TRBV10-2	CASSETGGSYEQYF
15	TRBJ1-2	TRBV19	CASSRGGGANYGYTF
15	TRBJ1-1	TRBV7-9	CASSALEVPGTEAFF
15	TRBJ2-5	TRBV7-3	CASSFARGGAETQYF
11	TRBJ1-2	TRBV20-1	CSAPRPGGYTF
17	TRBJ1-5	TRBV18	CASSPNRGRVIGQPQHF
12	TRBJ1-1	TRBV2	CASSKQGFGAFF
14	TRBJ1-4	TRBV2	CASITDRANEKLFF
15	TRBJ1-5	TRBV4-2	CASSQVGQGGQPQHF
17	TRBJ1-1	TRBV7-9	CASSLWTGRNRGFEAFF
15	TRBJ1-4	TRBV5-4	CASSMGTGAEGKLFF
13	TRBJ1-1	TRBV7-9	CASSLGSTTEAFF
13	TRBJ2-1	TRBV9	CASSSLVYNEQFF
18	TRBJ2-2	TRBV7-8	CASSLPDRAPLVTGELFF
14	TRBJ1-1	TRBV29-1	CSVDPQDRGLQAFF